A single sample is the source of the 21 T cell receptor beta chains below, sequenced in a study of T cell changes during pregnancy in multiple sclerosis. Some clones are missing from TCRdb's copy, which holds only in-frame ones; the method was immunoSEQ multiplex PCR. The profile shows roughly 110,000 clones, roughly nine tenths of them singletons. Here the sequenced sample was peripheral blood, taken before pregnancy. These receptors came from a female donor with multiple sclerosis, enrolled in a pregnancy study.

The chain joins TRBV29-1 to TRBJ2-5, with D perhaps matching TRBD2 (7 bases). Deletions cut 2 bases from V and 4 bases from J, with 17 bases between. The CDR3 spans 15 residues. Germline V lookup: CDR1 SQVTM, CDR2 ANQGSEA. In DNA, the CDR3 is TGCAGCGTTGAATTGAAGGGGGGGGGCGCAGAGACCCAGTACTTC. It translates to CSVELKGGGAETQYF.

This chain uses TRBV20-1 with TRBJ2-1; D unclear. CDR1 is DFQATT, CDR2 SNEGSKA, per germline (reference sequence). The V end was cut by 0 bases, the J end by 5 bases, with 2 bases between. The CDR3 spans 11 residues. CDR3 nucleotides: TGCAGTGCTAGAGACGACAATGAGCAGTTCTTC. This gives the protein CSARDDNEQFF.

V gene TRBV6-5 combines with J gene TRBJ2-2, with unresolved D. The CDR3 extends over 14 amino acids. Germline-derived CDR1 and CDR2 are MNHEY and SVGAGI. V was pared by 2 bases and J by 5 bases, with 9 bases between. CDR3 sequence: CASSYGQRTGELFF. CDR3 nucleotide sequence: TGTGCCAGCAGTTACGGCCAGAGGACCGGGGAGCTGTTTTTT.

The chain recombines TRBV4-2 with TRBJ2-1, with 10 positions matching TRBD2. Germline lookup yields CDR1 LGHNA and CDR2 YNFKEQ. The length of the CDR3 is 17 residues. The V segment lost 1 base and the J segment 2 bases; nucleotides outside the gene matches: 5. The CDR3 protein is CASSQAALAGAYNEQFF. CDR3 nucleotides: TGTGCCAGCAGCCAAGCGGCTCTAGCGGGAGCCTACAATGAGCAGTTCTTC.

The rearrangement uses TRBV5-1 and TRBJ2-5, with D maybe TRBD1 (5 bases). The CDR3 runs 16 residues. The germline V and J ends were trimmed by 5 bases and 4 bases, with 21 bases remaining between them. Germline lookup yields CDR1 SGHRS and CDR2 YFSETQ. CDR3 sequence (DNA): TGCGCCAGCAGTGTTGGGGCGGTATCGGTCTCAGAGACCCAGTACTTC. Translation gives CASSVGAVSVSETQYF.

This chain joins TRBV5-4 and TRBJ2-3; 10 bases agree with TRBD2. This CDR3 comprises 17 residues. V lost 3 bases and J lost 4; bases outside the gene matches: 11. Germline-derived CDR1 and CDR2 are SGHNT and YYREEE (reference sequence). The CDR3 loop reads CASSSPKVGLAADTQYF. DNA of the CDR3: TGTGCCAGCAGCTCCCCGAAGGTCGGACTAGCGGCAGATACGCAGTATTTT. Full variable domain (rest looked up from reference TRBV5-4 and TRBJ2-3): ETGVTQSPTHLIKTRGQQVTLRCSSQSGHNTVSWYQQALGQGPQFIFQYYREEENGRGNFPPRFSGLQFPNYSSELNVNALELDDSALYLCASSSPKVGLAADTQYFGPGTRLTVL.

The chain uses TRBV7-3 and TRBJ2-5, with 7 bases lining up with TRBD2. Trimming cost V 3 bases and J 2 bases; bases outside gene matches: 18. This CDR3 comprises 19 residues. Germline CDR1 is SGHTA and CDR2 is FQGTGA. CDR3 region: CASSFVGGRGLSRQETQYF. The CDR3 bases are TGTGCCAGCAGCTTTGTCGGGGGGAGGGGACTTTCTAGACAAGAGACCCAGTACTTC.

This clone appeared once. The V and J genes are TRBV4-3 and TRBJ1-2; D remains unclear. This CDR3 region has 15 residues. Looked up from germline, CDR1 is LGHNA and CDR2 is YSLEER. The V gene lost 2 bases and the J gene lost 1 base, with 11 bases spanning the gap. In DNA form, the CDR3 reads TGCGCCAGCAGCCAATCGAGGAGTATTAACTATGGCTACACCTTC. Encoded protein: CASSQSRSINYGYTF.

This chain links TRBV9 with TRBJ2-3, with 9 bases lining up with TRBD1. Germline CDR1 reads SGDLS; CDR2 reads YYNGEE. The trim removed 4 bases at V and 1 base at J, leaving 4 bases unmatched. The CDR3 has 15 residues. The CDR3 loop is CASSPRTGGTDTQYF. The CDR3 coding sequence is TGTGCCAGCAGCCCTCGGACAGGGGGCACAGATACGCAGTATTTT.

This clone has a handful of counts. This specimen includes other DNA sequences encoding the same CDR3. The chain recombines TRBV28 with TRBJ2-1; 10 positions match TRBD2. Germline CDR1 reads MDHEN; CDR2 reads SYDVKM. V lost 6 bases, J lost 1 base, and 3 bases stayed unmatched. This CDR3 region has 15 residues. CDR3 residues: CASSPSGSSYNEQFF. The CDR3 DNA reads TGTGCCAGCAGCCCTAGCGGGAGTTCCTACAATGAGCAGTTCTTC.

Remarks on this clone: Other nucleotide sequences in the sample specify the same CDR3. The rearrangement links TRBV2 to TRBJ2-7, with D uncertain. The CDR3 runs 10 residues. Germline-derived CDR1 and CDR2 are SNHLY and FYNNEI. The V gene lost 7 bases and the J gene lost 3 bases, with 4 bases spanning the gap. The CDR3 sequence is CASTLYEQYF. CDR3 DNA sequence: TGTGCCAGCACCCTCTACGAGCAGTACTTC.

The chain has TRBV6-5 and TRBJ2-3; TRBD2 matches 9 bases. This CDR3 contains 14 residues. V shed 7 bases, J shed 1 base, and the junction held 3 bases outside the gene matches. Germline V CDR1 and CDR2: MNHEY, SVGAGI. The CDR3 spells CASMGLAGTDTQYF. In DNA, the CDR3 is TGTGCCAGCATGGGACTAGCAGGCACAGATACGCAGTATTTT.

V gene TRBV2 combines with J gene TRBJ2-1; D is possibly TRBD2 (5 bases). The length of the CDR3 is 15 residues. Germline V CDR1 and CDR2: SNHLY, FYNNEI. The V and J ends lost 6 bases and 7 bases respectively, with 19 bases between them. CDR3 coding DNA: TGTGCCAGCAGCGCTTTGTTCCCGGGGATAAATGAGCAGTTCTTC. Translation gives CASSALFPGINEQFF.

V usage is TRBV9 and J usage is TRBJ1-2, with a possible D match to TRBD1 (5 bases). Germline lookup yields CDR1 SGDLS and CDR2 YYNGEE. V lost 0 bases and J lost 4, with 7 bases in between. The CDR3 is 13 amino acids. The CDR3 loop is CASSVGQGYGYTF. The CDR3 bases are TGTGCCAGCAGCGTAGGGCAGGGCTATGGCTACACCTTC. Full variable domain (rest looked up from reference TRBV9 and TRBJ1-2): DSGVTQTPKHLITATGQRVTLRCSPRSGDLSVYWYQQSLDQGLQFLIQYYNGEERAKGNILERFSAQQFPDLHSELNLSSLELGDSALYFCASSVGQGYGYTFGSGTRLTVV.

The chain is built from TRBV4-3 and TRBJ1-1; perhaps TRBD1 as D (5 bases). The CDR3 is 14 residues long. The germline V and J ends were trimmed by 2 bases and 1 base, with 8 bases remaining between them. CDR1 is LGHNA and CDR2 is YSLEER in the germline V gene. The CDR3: CASSQYTGNTEAFF. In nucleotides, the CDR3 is TGCGCCAGCAGCCAATATACAGGGAACACTGAAGCTTTCTTT.

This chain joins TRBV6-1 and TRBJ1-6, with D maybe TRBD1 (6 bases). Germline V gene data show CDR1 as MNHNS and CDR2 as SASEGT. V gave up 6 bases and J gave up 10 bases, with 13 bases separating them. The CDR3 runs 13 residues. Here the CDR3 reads CASSPNRDSPLHF. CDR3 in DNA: TGTGCCAGCAGCCCGAACAGGGACTCACCCCTCCACTTT.

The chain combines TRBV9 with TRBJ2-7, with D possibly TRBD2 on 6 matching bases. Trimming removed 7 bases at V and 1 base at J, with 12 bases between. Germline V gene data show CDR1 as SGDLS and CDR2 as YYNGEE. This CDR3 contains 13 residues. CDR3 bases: TGTGCCAGCCAGGGAGGTGGGTCCTACGAGCAGTACTTC. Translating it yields CASQGGGSYEQYF.

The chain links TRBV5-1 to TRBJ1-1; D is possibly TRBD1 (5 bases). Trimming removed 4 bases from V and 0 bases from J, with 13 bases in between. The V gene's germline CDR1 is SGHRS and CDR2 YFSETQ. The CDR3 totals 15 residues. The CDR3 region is CASSPRGGLNTEAFF. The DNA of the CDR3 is TGCGCCAGCAGCCCTAGGGGTGGGCTGAACACTGAAGCTTTCTTT.

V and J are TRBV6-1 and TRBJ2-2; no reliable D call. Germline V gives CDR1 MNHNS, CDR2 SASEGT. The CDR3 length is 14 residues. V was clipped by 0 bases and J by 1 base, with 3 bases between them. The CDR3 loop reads CASSEARNTGELFF. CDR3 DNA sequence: TGTGCCAGCAGTGAAGCCAGGAACACCGGGGAGCTGTTTTTT.

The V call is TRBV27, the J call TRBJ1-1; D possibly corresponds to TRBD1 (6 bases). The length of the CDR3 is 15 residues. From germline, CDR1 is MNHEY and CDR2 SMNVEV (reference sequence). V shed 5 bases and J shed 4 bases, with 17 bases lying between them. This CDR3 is CASSASLGGGTEAFF. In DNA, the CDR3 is TGTGCCAGCAGTGCCTCCCTAGGGGGTGGCACTGAAGCTTTCTTT.

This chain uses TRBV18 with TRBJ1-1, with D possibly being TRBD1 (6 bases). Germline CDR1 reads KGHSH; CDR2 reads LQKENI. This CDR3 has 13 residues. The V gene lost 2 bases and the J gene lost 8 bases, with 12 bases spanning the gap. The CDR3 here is CASSPVSGTEAFF. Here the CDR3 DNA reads TGTGCCAGCTCACCAGTATCCGGGACAGAAGCTTTCTTT. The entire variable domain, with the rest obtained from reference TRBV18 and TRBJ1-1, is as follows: NAGVMQNPRHLVRRRGQEARLRCSPMKGHSHVYWYRQLPEEGLKFMVYLQKENIIDESGMPKERFSAEFPKEGPSILRIQQVVRGDSAAYFCASSPVSGTEAFFGQGTRLTVV.